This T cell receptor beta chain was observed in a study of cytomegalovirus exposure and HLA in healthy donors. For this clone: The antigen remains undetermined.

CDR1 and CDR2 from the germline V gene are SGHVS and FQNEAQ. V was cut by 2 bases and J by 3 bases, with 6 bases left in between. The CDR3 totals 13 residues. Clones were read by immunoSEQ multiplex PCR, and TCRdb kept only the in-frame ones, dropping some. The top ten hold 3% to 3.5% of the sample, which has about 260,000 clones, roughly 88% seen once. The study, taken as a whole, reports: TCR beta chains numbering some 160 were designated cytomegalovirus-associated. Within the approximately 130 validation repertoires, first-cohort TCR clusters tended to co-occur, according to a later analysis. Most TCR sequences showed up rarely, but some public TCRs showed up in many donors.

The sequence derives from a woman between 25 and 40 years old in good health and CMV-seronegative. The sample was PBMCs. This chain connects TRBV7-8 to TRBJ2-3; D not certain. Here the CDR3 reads CASSLLRTDTQYF. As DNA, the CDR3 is TGTGCCAGCAGCTTATTGAGGACAGATACGCAGTATTTT.